This paragraph reports one T cell receptor beta chain. Its target is not known. Extracted from the samples, RNA was reverse transcribed into cDNA to serve as the sequencing template. TCRdb's copy holds only in-frame clones and misses some; the assay was immunoSEQ multiplex PCR. This table has about 88,000 clones, about 44% appearing once. The data derive from a study of CD8+ T cells in alopecia areata. Study observations and caveats: Compared with mice, patients displayed less clear TCR sharing, possibly for HLA-related reasons.

Germline CDR1 SGHTA, CDR2 FQGNSA. V trimming: 1 base; J trimming: 2 bases; junction bases outside the gene matches: 8. The length of the CDR3 is 18 residues. The sample's treatment: oral pan-JAK inhibitor, 5-10 mg twice daily. The chain recombines TRBV7-2 with TRBJ2-3, with 11 bases identical to TRBD1. This sequence originates from a human donor with alopecia areata. Sequencing was performed on CD8+ T cells sorted from blood, taken at week 24, from a patient treated with tofacitinib. In nucleotides, the CDR3 is TGTGCCAGCAGCTTAGACCGTTTGGGACAGGGGGTCACAGATACGCAGTATTTT. Translation: CASSLDRLGQGVTDTQYF. The full variable domain, completed using reference TRBV7-2 and TRBJ2-3, is GAGVSQSPSNKVTEKGKDVELRCDPISGHTALYWYRQSLGQGLEFLIYFQGNSAPDKSGLPSDRFSAERTGGSVSTLTIQRTQQEDSAVYLCASSLDRLGQGVTDTQYFGPGTRLTVL.